A selection of T cell receptor beta chains follows, all from one sample in a study of CD8+CD57+ T cells in acquired aplastic anemia. TCRdb called the reads again in MiXCR, with one record for every CDR3 protein. The sample consists of roughly 260,000 distinct CDR3 sequences, 47% of them appearing once. Sequenced: sorted CD4+, CD8+, or CD8+CD57+ T cells (not recorded which) from PBMCs. Receptors were obtained from a human donor with aplastic anemia. Each CDR3 is given with its conserved first and last residue. Clone size is given for some rows only: seen once, a few or many times, or a class if the clone is expanded.

>-|TRBJ1-6|TRBV11-2
CASSLVARTGNSPLHF
>-|TRBJ1-1|TRBV2
CASSIPGPLGNTEAFF
>few|TRBJ1-6|TRBV7-9
CASSLGRNSPLHF
>-|TRBJ2-2|TRBV2
CASSPPPSRNTGELFF
>-|TRBJ2-7|TRBV7-2
CASSLWTGPYEQYF
>many|TRBJ1-1|TRBV28
CASSLVGQDEAFF
>once|TRBJ1-1|TRBV7-2
CASSLRGTGDTEAFF
>many|TRBJ2-7|TRBV10-2
CASMSTESYEQYF
>many|TRBJ2-3|TRBV9
CASSTLEGGGTDTQYF
>few|TRBJ2-2|TRBV27
CASSPSGLPTGELFF
>many|TRBJ1-6|TRBV12-3/TRBV12-4
CASRGFLSPLHF
>-|TRBJ2-5|TRBV7-2
CASSPDAGTQYF
>many|TRBJ1-2|TRBV4-1
CASSQDLDGYGYTF
>many|TRBJ2-5|TRBV7-7
CASTLGGGLQETQYF
>few|TRBJ2-5|TRBV13
CASSLDGELEETQYF
>-|TRBJ2-3|TRBV19
CASRQRGKTDTQYF
>-|TRBJ2-3|TRBV20-1
CSARRTGTSTDTQYF
>few|TRBJ1-2|TRBV19
CASSEGQGDYGYTF
>once|TRBJ2-1|TRBV12-3/TRBV12-4
CASSFERAYNEQFF
>many|TRBJ1-2|TRBV15
CATSRVGDRGAYGYTF
>many|TRBJ1-1|TRBV20-1
CSASPNRDGYVSEAFF
>-|TRBJ1-5|TRBV10-1
CATNQGVQPQHF
>-|TRBJ1-1|TRBV2
CASSSSRNTEAFF
>-|TRBJ2-1|TRBV20-1
CSARSLAGGNNEQFF
>once|TRBJ1-1|TRBV9
CASSSRAGGTEAFF
>-|TRBJ1-4|TRBV4-3
CASSQRDNRVGEKLFF
>-|TRBJ2-7|TRBV20-1
CSARLLSRSSYEQYF
>-|-|TRBV20-1
CSARISGREETQYF
>-|TRBJ1-1|TRBV13
CASSHGTDAQAFF
>medium-sized|TRBJ1-2|TRBV29-1
CSVVVGGQKNYGYTF
>-|TRBJ2-3|TRBV24-1
CATSLSGPTDTQYF
>-|TRBJ1-3|TRBV7-9
CASIQGPGNTIYF
>once|TRBJ2-3|TRBV24-1
CAGRLAGGPGTDTQYF
>once|TRBJ1-1|TRBV29-1
CSVGPAVHTEAFF
>many|TRBJ2-1|TRBV20-1
CSASREFGNEQFF
>-|TRBJ2-1|TRBV29-1
CSVGTGDRNEQFF